The 28 T cell receptor beta chains below all came from one sample that was sequenced in a study of blood T cell repertoires in COVID-19. Here immunoSEQ multiplex PCR was the method, and the copy in TCRdb shows in-frame clones only, minus some. The sample contains about 200,000 clones, just over 85% of which appear only once. Specimen: peripheral blood. The receptors originated from a man at least 80 years old with acute or convalescent COVID-19.

The V and J genes are TRBV30 and TRBJ2-3; D gene ambiguous. Germline V gene data show CDR1 as GTSNPN and CDR2 as SVGIG (reference sequence). This CDR3 is 15 amino acids long. V lost 0 bases and J 1 base, leaving 11 bases between the germline ends. This CDR3 is CAWSVNSFGTDTQYF. The DNA of the CDR3 is TGTGCCTGGAGTGTAAATTCTTTCGGCACAGATACGCAGTATTTT.

The chain links TRBV21-1 to TRBJ2-7; the listed D gene, TRBD2, was not tested against the DNA. TRBV21-1 is termed a pseudogene. CDR3 length equals 17 residues. The CDR3 DNA is TGTGCCAGCAGCGCTCGATCCGGGACTAGCGCATCCTACGAGCAGTACGTC. This translates into CASSARSGTSASYEQYV.

In DNA form, the CDR3 reads TGTGCCAGCAGCCCGGGACTAGCGGGGAACCAAGAGACCCAGTACTTC. This codes for CASSPGLAGNQETQYF. The gene calls are TRBV7-3 and TRBJ2-5, with 13 nucleotides matching TRBD2. The CDR3 length is 16 residues. Germline lookup yields CDR1 SGHTA and CDR2 FQGTGA. V gave up 5 bases and J gave up 0 bases; unmatched junction bases: 3. Using reference TRBV7-3 and TRBJ2-5 for the parts outside the CDR3, the full variable domain is GAGVSQTPSNKVTEKGKYVELRCDPISGHTALYWYRQSLGQGPEFLIYFQGTGAADDSGLPNDRFFAVRPEGSVSTLKIQRTERGDSAVYLCASSPGLAGNQETQYFGPGTRLLVL.

The chain uses TRBV19 and TRBJ1-4; D unclear. From germline, CDR1 is LNHDA and CDR2 SQIVND (reference sequence). V dropped 5 bases and J dropped 7 bases, with 17 bases sitting between them. This CDR3 region has 15 residues. The CDR3 spells CASSARGSKGEKLFF. Here the CDR3 DNA reads TGTGCCAGTAGTGCCCGAGGGAGTAAAGGTGAAAAACTGTTTTTT.

The V call is TRBV5-1, the J call TRBJ2-3, with 10 nucleotides matching TRBD2. CDR1 is SGHRS, CDR2 YFSETQ, per germline. There are 14 residues in the CDR3. J gave up 12 bases and V 0 bases, and 7 bases lay outside the gene matches. The CDR3 nucleotides read TGCGCCAGCAGCTTGGTAGCGGGAGGCCTTGACCAGTATTTT. Its protein is CASSLVAGGLDQYF.

This clone was observed a few times. This chain joins TRBV14 and TRBJ1-4; 9 bases are a match to TRBD1. The trim removed 0 bases at V and 8 bases at J, leaving 7 bases unmatched. CDR1 SGHDN and CDR2 FVKESK come from the germline V gene. This CDR3 has 16 residues. The CDR3 here is CASSQDGRTGAEKLFF. The CDR3 DNA follows: TGTGCCAGCAGCCAAGATGGGAGGACAGGGGCCGAAAAACTGTTTTTT.

The V call is TRBV19, the J call TRBJ2-1; D is perhaps TRBD1 (6 bases). The CDR3 consists of 14 residues. Germline CDR1 LNHDA, CDR2 SQIVND (reference sequence). Trimming left V 0 bases short and J 8 bases short, with 11 bases between. The CDR3 reads CASSIEDRYYEQFF. In DNA, the CDR3 is TGTGCCAGTAGTATAGAAGACAGGTACTATGAGCAGTTCTTC.

This chain joins TRBV5-8 and TRBJ1-1, with 9 bases that match TRBD1. The CDR3 extends over 15 amino acids. Germline-derived CDR1 and CDR2 are SGHTS and YDEGEE. V shed 1 base and J 4 bases; nucleotides not matched to a gene: 5. The CDR3 DNA follows: TGTGCCAGCAGCTTGACCGGGACAGGGACCACTGAAGCTTTCTTT. It yields the protein CASSLTGTGTTEAFF.

This clone was counted between two and nine times. The CDR3 region is CASSFFQGPGELFF. The CDR3, as DNA: TGTGCCAGCAGCTTTTTCCAGGGCCCCGGGGAGCTGTTTTTT. The chain recombines TRBV7-2 with TRBJ2-2; D may be TRBD1 (5 bases). In germline, CDR1 is SGHTA, CDR2 FQGNSA. This CDR3 is built from 14 residues. Trimming took off 3 bases at V and 6 bases at J, with 11 bases between the two ends.

The chain is built from TRBV7-9 and TRBJ2-1; D possibly corresponds to TRBD1 (6 bases). This CDR3 is 19 amino acids long. Trimming shortened V by 2 bases and J by 2 bases, and 22 bases separated the two germline ends. The germline gives CDR1 SEHNR, CDR2 FQNEAQ (reference sequence). The CDR3 coding sequence is TGTGCCAGCAGCTTAAGATCCGGCCTCCGGGACACCGCCTACAATGAGCAGTTCTTC. Its translation is CASSLRSGLRDTAYNEQFF.

This chain links TRBV6-5 with TRBJ1-2, with TRBD1 matching 8 bases. The CDR3 extends over 13 amino acids. Germline assignment: CDR1 MNHEY and CDR2 SVGAGI. V lost 6 bases, J lost 8 bases, and 8 bases stayed unmatched. The CDR3 region has the DNA TGTGCCAGCAGCTCCCAGGGGGCCGGGGGCTACACCTTC. It translates to CASSSQGAGGYTF.

The J gene is TRBJ2-3, the V gene TRBV19; 10 bases agree with TRBD1. The CDR3 contains 16 residues. The junction had 6 bases not matched to a gene; V was cut back by 5 bases and J by 1 base. CDR1 and CDR2 from the germline V gene are LNHDA and SQIVND (reference sequence). DNA for the CDR3: TGTGCCAGTAGTCCGGGACAGGGGATGGGCACAGATACGCAGTATTTT. Protein sequence: CASSPGQGMGTDTQYF.

This clone was seen a single time. The rearrangement uses TRBV7-3 and TRBJ1-3; TRBD1 matches 7 bases. The germline CDR1 and CDR2 sequences are SGHTA and FQGTGA. This CDR3 is 16 amino acids long. J gave up 3 bases and V 2 bases, and 7 bases lay outside the gene matches. The chain's CDR3 is CASSLRAQGGGNTIYF. In DNA form, the CDR3 reads TGTGCCAGCAGCTTACGTGCCCAGGGGGGTGGAAACACCATATATTTT.

V and J are TRBV3-1 (or the pseudogene TRBV3-2) and TRBJ1-1, with D uncertain. With 2 bases removed from V and 1 base from J, the gap between germline ends came to 8 bases. The CDR3 has 14 residues. In germline, CDR1 is LGHDT, CDR2 YNNKEL (reference sequence). The CDR3 DNA reads as TGTGCCAGCAGCCAAAGCGGAAGGAACACTGAAGCTTTCTTT. Amino acid sequence: CASSQSGRNTEAFF.

The genes are TRBV5-1 and TRBJ2-7; 8 bases match TRBD1. CDR3 length: 15 residues. The V gene's germline CDR1 is SGHRS and CDR2 YFSETQ. Trimming removed 0 bases from V and 8 bases from J; junction bases left unmatched: 10. The CDR3 DNA sequence: TGCGCCAGCAGCTTGGAGGGGACAGGACCCTTACAGCAGTACTTC. As protein: CASSLEGTGPLQQYF.

Only a few counts were recorded for this clone. The V call is TRBV11-3, the J call TRBJ1-2; tentatively, D is TRBD1 (5 bases). V lost 5 bases and J lost 5, with 24 bases in between. Germline V gene sequence: CDR1 SGHNT, CDR2 YENEEA. The CDR3 has 17 residues. CDR3 DNA: TGTGCCAGCAGCGTAAATTTGGCGGGGACGGAATTATATGGCTACACCTTC. Residues: CASSVNLAGTELYGYTF.

The rearrangement uses TRBV19 and TRBJ1-6; D call uncertain. CDR1 is LNHDA and CDR2 is SQIVND in the germline V gene (reference sequence). Trimming took off 10 bases at V and 10 bases at J, with 20 bases between the two ends. The CDR3 has 14 amino acids. The CDR3 DNA reads TGTGCCACGAAGGACTTAGAACAATTATCACCCCTCCACTTT. Translating it yields CATKDLEQLSPLHF.

This chain links TRBV14 with TRBJ2-1; 9 bases map to TRBD1. Germline V lookup: CDR1 SGHDN, CDR2 FVKESK. CDR3 length: 16 residues. The V gene end was trimmed by 0 bases and the J gene end by 7 bases; junction bases not matched to a gene: 7. CDR3 sequence: CASSQDWGQGTNEQFF. CDR3 bases: TGTGCCAGCAGCCAAGATTGGGGACAGGGAACGAATGAGCAGTTCTTC.

The chain employs TRBV28 and TRBJ1-3; TRBD1 agrees at 8 bases. V lost 3 bases, J lost 6 bases, and 7 bases stayed unmatched. The CDR3 covers 15 residues. Germline-derived CDR1 and CDR2 are MDHEN and SYDVKM. The chain's CDR3 is CASSFRQGLINTIYF. The CDR3 DNA follows: TGTGCCAGCAGTTTTAGACAGGGGCTAATAAACACCATATATTTT.

The chain joins TRBV29-1 to TRBJ2-2, with D possibly TRBD2 on 5 matching bases. The V end lost 6 bases, the J end lost 2 bases, and 16 bases lay between the germline ends. The CDR3 covers 15 residues. From germline, CDR1 is SQVTM and CDR2 ANQGSEA. The CDR3 loop is CSVTDFQKNTGELFF. CDR3 in DNA: TGCAGCGTGACGGACTTCCAGAAAAACACCGGGGAGCTGTTTTTT.

The chain combines TRBV5-1 with TRBJ1-1; D is undetermined. V lost 4 bases and J lost 2, with 18 bases in between. CDR1 and CDR2 (germline): SGHRS, YFSETQ. This CDR3 region has 16 residues. The CDR3 here is CASSPLGGKVNTEAFF. The DNA of the CDR3 is TGCGCCAGCAGCCCACTCGGAGGGAAAGTAAACACTGAAGCTTTCTTT.

This chain joins TRBV6-5 and TRBJ1-2; 10 bases map to TRBD1. With 8 bases clipped from V and 5 bases from J, the junction kept 8 bases outside the gene matches. The CDR3 has 14 amino acids. Germline lookup yields CDR1 MNHEY and CDR2 SVGAGI. The CDR3 DNA follows: TGTGCCAGCCGACAGGGGGCGATGGAGTATGGCTACACCTTC. Translation gives CASRQGAMEYGYTF.

This clone turned up a few times. CDR3 protein: CAWKPRTGKETQYF. In DNA, the CDR3 is TGTGCCTGGAAACCCAGGACAGGTAAAGAGACCCAGTACTTC. The V and J genes are TRBV30 and TRBJ2-5; 7 bases fit TRBD1. There are 14 residues in the CDR3. V trimming: 4 bases; J trimming: 3 bases; junction bases outside the gene matches: 8. The V gene's germline CDR1 is GTSNPN and CDR2 SVGIG (reference sequence). Using reference TRBV30 and TRBJ2-5 for the parts outside the CDR3, the full variable domain is SQTIHQWPATLVQPVGSPLSLECTVEGTSNPNLYWYRQAAGRGLQLLFYSVGIGQISSEVPQNLSASRPQDRQFILSSKKLLLSDSGFYLCAWKPRTGKETQYFGPGTRLLVL.

The V call is TRBV19, the J call TRBJ1-5, with 7 bases fitting TRBD1. The trim removed 5 bases at V and 1 base at J, leaving 14 bases unmatched. Germline lookup yields CDR1 LNHDA and CDR2 SQIVND (reference sequence). The length of the CDR3 is 18 residues. The CDR3 sequence is CASSSPRAGTVSNQPQHF. DNA of the CDR3: TGTGCCAGTAGTTCTCCCCGCGCTGGGACAGTAAGCAATCAGCCCCAGCATTTT.

This chain connects TRBV5-1 to TRBJ2-5; tentatively, D is TRBD1 (6 bases). Between the trimmed V and J ends, which lost 1 base and 0 bases, there was a span of 19 bases. Germline-derived CDR1 and CDR2 are SGHRS and YFSETQ. The CDR3 has 18 amino acids. The CDR3 region has the DNA TGCGCCAGCAGCTTGTTTTGGCAGGGGATATCATACCAAGAGACCCAGTACTTC. Translation: CASSLFWQGISYQETQYF.

The chain recombines TRBV24-1 with TRBJ2-6; TRBD1 matches at 7 bases. CDR3 length: 19 residues. The germline CDR1 and CDR2 sequences are KGHDR and SFDVKD. The V gene end was trimmed by 5 bases and the J gene end by 0 bases; junction bases not matched to a gene: 12. CDR3 protein: CATSAGRTGGFSGANVLTF. CDR3 DNA sequence: TGTGCCACCAGTGCAGGCCGGACAGGTGGTTTCTCTGGGGCCAACGTCCTGACTTTC.

This clone was detected once. This chain links TRBV18 with TRBJ2-3, with a possible D match to TRBD1 (6 bases). Germline loops: CDR1 KGHSH, CDR2 LQKENI. The CDR3 is 13 residues long. Deletions cut 5 bases from V and 5 bases from J, with 11 bases between. The CDR3 nucleotides are TGTGCCAGCTCATCTCTAGGGGGAGATACGCAGTATTTT. Translation gives CASSSLGGDTQYF.

V usage is TRBV7-2 and J usage is TRBJ1-5, with 7 nucleotides matching TRBD1. The CDR3 spans 14 residues. Germline assignment: CDR1 SGHTA and CDR2 FQGNSA. Trimming took 5 bases from V and 7 from J; bases not matched to a gene: 8. The CDR3 is CASSQNRGRQPQHF. The CDR3 coding sequence is TGTGCCAGCAGCCAAAACAGGGGCCGCCAGCCCCAGCATTTT. Combining the CDR3 with reference TRBV7-2 and TRBJ1-5 gives the whole variable domain GAGVSQSPSNKVTEKGKDVELRCDPISGHTALYWYRQSLGQGLEFLIYFQGNSAPDKSGLPSDRFSAERTGGSVSTLTIQRTQQEDSAVYLCASSQNRGRQPQHFGDGTRLSIL.